This TCR beta chain was recovered during a study of shared clonotypes between healthy human individuals. It was CD45RO-negative cells, positively selected for CCR7, that made up naive CD8 cells, with terminally differentiated effector memory CD45RA+ cells excluded. CDR1 is MNHNS, CDR2 SASEGT, per germline. The CDR3 covers 15 residues. Trimming pared 7 bases from V and 3 bases from J, leaving 17 bases between. Generated by immunoSEQ multiplex PCR, the TCRdb table keeps only in-frame clones and is missing some. Of about 2.2 million clones listed, about 93% are singletons. The material sequenced was naive CD8+ T cells from PBMCs. This chain joins TRBV6-1 and TRBJ2-3; no definite D call. The TCR originated in a man aged 18 to 29 in good health. Some clones in this sample may be carry-over from other donors' samples. In nucleotides, the CDR3 is TGTGCCAGCATTGATTGGCGAGGTGAAACAGATACGCAGTATTTT. Amino acids: CASIDWRGETDTQYF.